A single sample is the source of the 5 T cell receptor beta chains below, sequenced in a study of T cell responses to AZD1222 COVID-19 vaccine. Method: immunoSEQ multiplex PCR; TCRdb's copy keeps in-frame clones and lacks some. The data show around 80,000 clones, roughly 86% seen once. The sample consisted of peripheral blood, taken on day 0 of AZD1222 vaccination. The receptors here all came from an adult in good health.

The CDR3 nucleotides are TGTGCCAGCAGGCTGTTCCTAGGGTTAAGGGATCAGCCCCAGCATTTT. The encoded protein is CASRLFLGLRDQPQHF. This chain joins TRBV21-1 and TRBJ1-5. TRBV21-1 is a listed pseudogene. CDR3 length: 16 amino acids.

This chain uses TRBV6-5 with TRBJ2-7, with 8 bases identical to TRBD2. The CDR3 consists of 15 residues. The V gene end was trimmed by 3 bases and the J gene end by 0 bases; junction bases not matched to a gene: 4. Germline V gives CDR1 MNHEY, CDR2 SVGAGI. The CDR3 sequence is CASSYSGTSSYEQYF. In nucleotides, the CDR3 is TGTGCCAGCAGTTATTCAGGGACTAGCTCCTACGAGCAGTACTTC.

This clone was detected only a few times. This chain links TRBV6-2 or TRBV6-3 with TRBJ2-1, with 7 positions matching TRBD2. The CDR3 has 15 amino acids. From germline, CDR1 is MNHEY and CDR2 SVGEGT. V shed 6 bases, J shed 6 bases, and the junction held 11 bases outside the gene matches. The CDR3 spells CASSPGRADFNEQFF. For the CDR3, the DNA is TGTGCCAGCAGCCCAGGGAGGGCGGATTTCAATGAGCAGTTCTTC.

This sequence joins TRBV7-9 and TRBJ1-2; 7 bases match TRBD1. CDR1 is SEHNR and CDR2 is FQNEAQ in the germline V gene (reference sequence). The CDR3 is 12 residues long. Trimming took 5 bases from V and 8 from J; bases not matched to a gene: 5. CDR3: CASSPTGNGYTF. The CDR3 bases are TGTGCCAGCAGCCCGACAGGGAACGGCTACACCTTC.

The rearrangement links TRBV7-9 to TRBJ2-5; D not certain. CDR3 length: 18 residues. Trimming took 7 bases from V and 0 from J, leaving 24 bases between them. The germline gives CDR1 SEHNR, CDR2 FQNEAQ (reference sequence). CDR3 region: CASTSIPRAATNQETQYF. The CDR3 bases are TGTGCCAGCACCTCCATCCCCCGGGCCGCGACCAACCAAGAGACCCAGTACTTC.